This TCR beta chain derives from a study of blood T cell repertoires in COVID-19. Background on the study: Sample material is recorded as cDNA or gDNA derived from T cells, B-cell-depleted T cells, or PBMCs.

Sequenced by immunoSEQ multiplex PCR; TCRdb stores in-frame clones only, minus some. The sample has roughly 300,000 clones; approximately 85% are singletons. Germline V gene data show CDR1 as LGHDT and CDR2 as YNNKEL (reference sequence). V shed 4 bases and J 1 base; nucleotides not matched to a gene: 1. This CDR3 comprises 14 residues. The sequence was obtained from a human donor in a cohort sampled during active COVID-19. The chain employs TRBV3-1 (or the pseudogene TRBV3-2) and TRBJ2-1, with 7 positions matching TRBD2. Specimen: peripheral blood. Here the CDR3 reads CASSPGGSYNEQFF. For the CDR3, the DNA is TGTGCCAGCAGCCCCGGGGGGTCCTACAATGAGCAGTTCTTC.